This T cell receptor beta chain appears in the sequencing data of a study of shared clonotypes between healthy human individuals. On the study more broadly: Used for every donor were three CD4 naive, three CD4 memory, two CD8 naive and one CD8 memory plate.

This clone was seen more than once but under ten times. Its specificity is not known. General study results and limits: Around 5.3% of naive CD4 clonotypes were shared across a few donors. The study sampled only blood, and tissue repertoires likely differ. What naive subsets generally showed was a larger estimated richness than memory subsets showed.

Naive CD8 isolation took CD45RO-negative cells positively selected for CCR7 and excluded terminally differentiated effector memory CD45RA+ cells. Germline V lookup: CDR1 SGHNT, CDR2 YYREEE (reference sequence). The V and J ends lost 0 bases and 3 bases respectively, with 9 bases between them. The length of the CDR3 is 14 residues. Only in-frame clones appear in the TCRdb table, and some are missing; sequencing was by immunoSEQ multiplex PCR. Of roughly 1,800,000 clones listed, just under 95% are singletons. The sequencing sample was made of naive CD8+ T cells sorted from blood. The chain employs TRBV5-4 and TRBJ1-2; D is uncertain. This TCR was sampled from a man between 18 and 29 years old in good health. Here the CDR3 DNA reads TGTGCCAGCAGCTTGGATGCGGCAGACTATGGCTACACCTTC. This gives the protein CASSLDAADYGYTF.